This entry features one T cell receptor (beta chain) sequence. Method: immunoSEQ multiplex PCR; TCRdb's copy keeps in-frame clones and lacks some. This table holds tens of thousands of clones, about nine tenths found once. The data were taken from a study of blood T cell repertoires in COVID-19. Per germline, CDR1 MGHRA and CDR2 YSYEKL. This CDR3 is 12 amino acids long. Trimming pared 4 bases from V and 6 bases from J, leaving 8 bases between. Material for sequencing was peripheral blood. This clonotype was obtained from a man between 65 and 85 years old with acute or convalescent COVID-19. The chain employs TRBV4-1 and TRBJ2-3, with D perhaps matching TRBD1 (5 bases). Written as DNA, the CDR3 is TGCGCCAGCAGCCCGAACAGGGATACGCAGTATTTT. Its protein is CASSPNRDTQYF.